This T cell receptor beta chain stems from a study of T cell responses to AZD1222 COVID-19 vaccine. Study conclusions and caveats: CD4 TCRs associated with vaccination spanned spike, dominating at 160-218 and 743-854.

This clone was counted only a few times. Its antigen is still unknown. CDR1 WSHSY and CDR2 SAAADI come from the germline V gene. The CDR3 has 14 amino acids. Trimming cost V 6 bases and J 5 bases; bases outside gene matches: 7. Clones were read by immunoSEQ multiplex PCR, and TCRdb kept only the in-frame ones, dropping some. The data hold fewer than 65,000 clones, with around 80% observed a single time. This clonotype originated in an adult in good health. The specimen was peripheral blood, collected on day 0 of AZD1222 vaccination. The chain is built from TRBV10-2 and TRBJ2-1; 7 bases line up with TRBD1. CDR3 protein: CASSYRGPNNEQFF. For the CDR3, the DNA is TGCGCCAGCAGCTACAGGGGTCCAAACAATGAGCAGTTCTTC.